A selection of T cell receptor beta chains follows, all from one sample in a study of blood T cell repertoires in COVID-19. Sequencing used immunoSEQ multiplex PCR; TCRdb keeps in-frame clones, though not all of them. Of over 150,000 clones listed, roughly 86% are singletons. Sequenced input: peripheral blood. The receptors originated from a man aged 60 to 75 with COVID-19, enrolled during active disease. The CDR3 runs from the conserved cysteine through the conserved F or W. D genes are given only for firm matches. Part of the rows lack a size; the others show once, few, many or a class for expanded clones.

clone_size | d_call | j_call | v_call | cdr3_aa | cdr3_nt
. | . | TRBJ2-7 | TRBV25-1 | CASRSGLSYEQYF | TGTGCCAGCAGATCGGGACTTTCCTACGAGCAGTACTTC
once | TRBD2 | TRBJ2-1 | TRBV14 | CASSQAYSGLAGGYEQFF | TGTGCCAGCAGCCAGGCCTATTCGGGACTAGCGGGGGGCTATGAGCAGTTCTTC
. | TRBD1 | TRBJ2-5 | TRBV6-5 | CASRKTGEETQYF | TGTGCCAGCAGAAAGACAGGGGAAGAGACCCAGTACTTC
. | . | TRBJ2-1 | TRBV11-2 | CASSPRPSRESNEQFF | TGTGCCAGCAGCCCTAGACCCTCGAGGGAGAGCAATGAGCAGTTCTTC
. | . | TRBJ2-1 | TRBV11-2 | CASSSRGGSHEQFF | TGTGCCAGCAGCTCCCGGGGTGGATCCCATGAGCAGTTCTTC
. | TRBD1 | TRBJ1-2 | TRBV27 | CASRTLQGYGYTF | TGTGCCAGCAGGACTCTACAGGGGTATGGCTACACCTTC
. | TRBD1 | TRBJ2-1 | TRBV12-5 | CASANTGGAFNRPYNEQFF | TGTGCTAGTGCCAATACAGGGGGCGCCTTCAACCGGCCCTACAATGAGCAGTTCTTC
few | . | TRBJ2-2 | TRBV27 | CASSLWASANTGELFF | TGTGCCAGCAGTTTATGGGCTAGCGCGAACACCGGGGAGCTGTTTTTT
once | . | TRBJ2-3 | TRBV7-2 | CASSLGANPTDTQYF | TGTGCCAGCAGCTTGGGGGCTAACCCTACAGATACGCAGTATTTT
. | . | TRBJ1-1 | TRBV18 | CASSPTRAGTEAFF | TGTGCCAGCTCACCTACCCGGGCGGGCACTGAAGCTTTCTTT
once | . | TRBJ1-6 | TRBV5-6 | CASSLYQGNNSPLHF | TGTGCCAGCAGCTTGTACCAGGGAAATAATTCACCCCTCCACTTT
once | . | TRBJ2-5 | TRBV27 | CASSLGAAGETQYF | TGTGCCAGCAGTTTAGGCGCGGCGGGTGAGACCCAGTACTTC
. | . | TRBJ1-6 | TRBV19 | CASSRSPREGSPLHF | TGTGCCAGTAGTAGAAGTCCCCGAGAGGGTTCACCCCTCCACTTT
. | . | TRBJ1-1 | TRBV11-3 | CASRGPPGQAFF | TGTGCCAGCAGAGGGCCGCCAGGGCAGGCTTTCTTT
few | TRBD2 | TRBJ2-1 | TRBV9 | CASSVDPGGGAREQFF | TGTGCCAGCAGCGTAGACCCGGGCGGGGGGGCACGTGAGCAGTTCTTC
. | TRBD2 | TRBJ2-4 | TRBV14 | CASSQEVGGAKNIQYF | TGTGCCAGCAGCCAAGAAGTCGGGGGGGCCAAAAACATTCAGTACTTC
. | . | TRBJ2-3 | TRBV10-3 | CAISESAGATDTQYF | TGTGCCATCAGTGAGTCGGCAGGGGCTACAGATACGCAGTATTTT
once | TRBD1 | TRBJ1-2 | TRBV27 | CASSPAPDRDIYGYTF | TGTGCCAGCAGTCCGGCTCCGGACAGGGACATCTATGGCTACACCTTC
once | . | TRBJ1-5 | TRBV18 | CASSLQGGNQPQHF | TGTGCCAGCTCGCTACAGGGTGGCAATCAGCCCCAGCATTTT
. | TRBD1 | TRBJ2-2 | TRBV7-8 | CASSFSTGGTGELFF | TGTGCCAGCAGCTTCTCCACAGGGGGCACCGGGGAGCTGTTTTTT
. | TRBD1 | TRBJ1-1 | TRBV5-1 | CASSQGAANTEAFF | TGCGCCAGCAGCCAGGGGGCGGCGAACACTGAAGCTTTCTTT
few | TRBD1 | TRBJ1-2 | TRBV4-3 | CASSQLQGAGGYTF | TGCGCCAGCAGCCAACTACAGGGGGCTGGGGGCTACACCTTC
. | TRBD1 | TRBJ1-6 | TRBV19 | CASRGQGRNSPLHF | TGTGCCAGTAGGGGACAGGGGAGGAATTCACCCCTCCACTTT
. | . | TRBJ2-6 | TRBV25-1 | CASSESGFRPNVLTF | TGTGCCAGCAGTGAATCAGGGTTTAGGCCCAACGTCCTGACTTTC
. | TRBD2 | TRBJ2-7 | TRBV11-2 | CASSPSGGAGEQYF | TGTGCCAGCAGCCCTAGCGGGGGGGCTGGGGAGCAGTACTTC
. | . | TRBJ1-6 | TRBV7-2 | CATRGGGYNSPLHF | TGTGCCACCAGGGGCGGGGGCTATAATTCACCCCTCCACTTT
. | TRBD1 | TRBJ1-6 | TRBV7-2 | CASSSRTGWNSPLHF | TGTGCCAGCAGCTCACGGACAGGTTGGAATTCACCCCTCCACTTT
. | . | TRBJ2-1 | TRBV6-5 | CASSLAASYNEQFF | TGTGCCAGCAGTTTAGCGGCCTCCTACAATGAGCAGTTCTTC
. | . | TRBJ2-3 | TRBV25-1 | CASKLLSTDTQYF | TGTGCCAGCAAACTTCTTAGCACAGATACGCAGTATTTT
. | . | TRBJ1-1 | TRBV11-3 | CASSLDGDGVTEAFF | TGTGCCAGCAGCTTAGATGGTGACGGGGTCACTGAAGCTTTCTTT
. | . | TRBJ1-2 | TRBV9 | CASSGGPAGFDYGYTF | TGTGCCAGCAGCGGGGGGCCGGCCGGCTTCGACTATGGCTACACCTTC
. | TRBD1 | TRBJ2-3 | TRBV30 | CAWSVPGGSTDTQYF | TGTGCCTGGAGTGTACCAGGGGGAAGCACAGATACGCAGTATTTT
. | . | TRBJ2-1 | TRBV5-1 | CASSLGNAGVVDEQFF | TGCGCCAGCAGCTTGGGGAACGCGGGCGTAGTAGATGAGCAGTTCTTC
few | TRBD2 | TRBJ2-1 | TRBV5-1 | CASSLAGTSGIEQFF | TGCGCCAGCAGCTTAGCCGGGACTAGCGGGATTGAGCAGTTCTTC
. | TRBD1 | TRBJ1-1 | TRBV6-6 | CASSYLTGPSATAFF | TGTGCCAGCAGTTACCTGACAGGGCCAAGCGCCACAGCTTTCTTT
. | . | TRBJ1-6 | TRBV9 | CASSGTELDNSPLHF | TGTGCCAGCAGCGGAACAGAACTAGATAATTCACCCCTCCACTTT
once | . | TRBJ2-2 | TRBV30 | CAFQGNPGELFF | TGTGCCTTCCAGGGAAACCCCGGGGAGCTGTTTTTT
. | . | TRBJ1-3 | TRBV15 | CATSREAGRTIYF | TGTGCCACCAGCAGAGAGGCGGGGAGAACCATATATTTT
. | . | TRBJ1-2 | TRBV7-2 | CASSSPTTNYGYTF | TGTGCCAGCAGCTCACCGACTACGAACTATGGCTACACCTTC
. | TRBD1 | TRBJ2-7 | TRBV7-6 | CASSLVGTGDYEQYF | TGTGCCAGCAGCTTAGTCGGGACAGGGGACTACGAGCAGTACTTC
. | . | TRBJ2-2 | TRBV6-2/TRBV6-3 | CASSYSALYRINTGELFF | TGTGCCAGCAGTTACTCCGCCTTGTACAGGATCAACACCGGGGAGCTGTTTTTT
. | TRBD1 | TRBJ1-2 | TRBV7-8 | CASSLGETGLGFSYTF | TGTGCCAGCAGCTTAGGGGAGACAGGGCTCGGCTTTAGTTACACCTTC
. | . | TRBJ1-1 | TRBV28 | CASRRGGDTEAFF | TGTGCCAGCAGAAGGGGGGGGGACACTGAAGCTTTCTTT
. | . | TRBJ2-5 | TRBV6-1 | CASSSPDSLGTQYF | TGTGCCAGCAGTTCCCCCGATTCCCTCGGGACCCAGTACTTC
. | . | TRBJ2-6 | TRBV5-6 | CASSEGTTGANVLTF | TGTGCCAGCAGCGAAGGGACAACCGGGGCCAACGTCCTGACTTTC
. | . | TRBJ1-6 | TRBV7-2 | CASSLAGSTNSPLHF | TGTGCCAGCAGCTTAGCGGGGAGCACTAATTCACCCCTCCACTTT
once | TRBD1 | TRBJ2-1 | TRBV28 | CASSYRGRLKNEQFF | TGTGCCAGCAGTTACAGGGGGCGTCTGAAGAATGAGCAGTTCTTC
. | . | TRBJ1-1 | TRBV28 | CASSVLLTEAFF | TGTGCCAGCAGCGTTCTACTAACTGAAGCTTTCTTT
. | . | TRBJ2-1 | TRBV9 | CASSVGALSPYNEQFF | TGTGCCAGCAGCGTTGGAGCGCTATCGCCCTACAATGAGCAGTTCTTC
. | . | TRBJ1-5 | TRBV10-3 | CAIRKTGEGNQPQHF | TGTGCCATCAGGAAGACAGGTGAGGGCAATCAGCCCCAGCATTTT
. | TRBD1 | TRBJ1-1 | TRBV9 | CASSGQGSIGTEAFF | TGTGCCAGCAGCGGACAGGGTTCGATAGGTACTGAAGCTTTCTTT
. | . | TRBJ1-1 | TRBV6-5 | CASSYWGRGNTEAFF | TGTGCCAGCAGTTACTGGGGCAGGGGGAACACTGAAGCTTTCTTT
. | . | TRBJ1-2 | TRBV6-4 | CASSDEGVDGYTF | TGTGCCAGCAGTGACGAGGGAGTGGATGGCTACACCTTC
few | TRBD2 | TRBJ2-3 | TRBV3-1/TRBV3-2 | CASSHGASGGLITQYF | TGTGCCAGCAGCCATGGCGCTAGCGGGGGGTTGATTACGCAGTATTTT
. | . | TRBJ2-3 | TRBV7-2 | CASSPESQRRVTQYF | TGTGCCAGCAGCCCGGAATCCCAACGGCGGGTTACGCAGTATTTT
. | . | TRBJ2-1 | TRBV5-1 | CASSWGHQEQFF | TGCGCCAGCAGCTGGGGACACCAGGAGCAGTTCTTC